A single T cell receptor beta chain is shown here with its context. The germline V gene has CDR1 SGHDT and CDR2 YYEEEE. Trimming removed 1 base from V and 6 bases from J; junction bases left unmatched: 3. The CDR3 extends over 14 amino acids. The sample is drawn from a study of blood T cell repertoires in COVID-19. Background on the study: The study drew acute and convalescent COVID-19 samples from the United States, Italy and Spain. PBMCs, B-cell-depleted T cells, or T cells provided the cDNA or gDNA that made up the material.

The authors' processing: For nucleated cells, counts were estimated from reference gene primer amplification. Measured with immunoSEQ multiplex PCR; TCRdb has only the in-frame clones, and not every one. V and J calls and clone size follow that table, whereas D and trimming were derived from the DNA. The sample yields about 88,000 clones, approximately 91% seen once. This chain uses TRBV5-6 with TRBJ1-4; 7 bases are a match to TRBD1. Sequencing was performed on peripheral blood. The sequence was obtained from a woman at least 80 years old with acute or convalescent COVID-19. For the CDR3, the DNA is TGTGCCAGCAGCTTGAGACAGGGATATGAAAAACTGTTTTTT. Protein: CASSLRQGYEKLFF.